This is a list of T cell receptor beta chains from one sample in a study of shared clonotypes between healthy human individuals. The method was immunoSEQ multiplex PCR; TCRdb's version includes in-frame clones alone and lacks a portion of them. The sample has over a million clones; approximately 98.5% are singletons. Source material: naive CD4+ T cells sorted from blood. The source is a man under 40 in good health. Both conserved end residues are part of each CDR3. The D gene is left open where the match is weak. Rows may omit the clone size; those that give it use once, few, many or a size class.

d_gene,abundance,j_gene,v_gene,CDR3nt,CDR3aa
-,-,TRBJ2-1,TRBV5-1,TGCGCCAGCAGCTTAGGATCGATTGGTAGCTCCTACAATGAGCAGTTCTTC,CASSLGSIGSSYNEQFF
-,-,TRBJ2-2,TRBV6-1,TGTGCCAGCAGTGACCAGCCGGGGTCCGGGGAGCTGTTTTTT,CASSDQPGSGELFF
-,-,TRBJ1-1,TRBV5-6,TGTGCCAGCAGCGAATTGAGAAGACAGACCGCCACTGAAGCTTTCTTT,CASSELRRQTATEAFF
-,-,TRBJ2-5,TRBV6-6,TGTGCCAGCAGTTACTCCGGAGGAGTGGAGACCCAGTACTTC,CASSYSGGVETQYF
TRBD2,-,TRBJ2-2,TRBV6-6,TGTGCCAGCAGAGGGACTAACCCAACCCTCACCGGGGAGCTGTTTTTT,CASRGTNPTLTGELFF
TRBD1,-,TRBJ2-7,TRBV11-2,TGTGCCAGCAGCGCCTTACAGGGGCCTACCCCCCACGAGCAGTACTTC,CASSALQGPTPHEQYF
-,-,TRBJ2-5,TRBV28,TGTGCCAGCAGTCCAGGACTAACCCAGTACTTC,CASSPGLTQYF
-,-,TRBJ1-5,TRBV25-1,TGTGCCAGCAGTGAACGTTCCAGGAGCAATCAGCCCCAGCATTTT,CASSERSRSNQPQHF
TRBD2,-,TRBJ2-7,TRBV28,TGTGCCAGCAGCCACTTAGCGGGATCGTTCTCCTACGAGCAGTACTTC,CASSHLAGSFSYEQYF
-,-,TRBJ1-2,TRBV5-4,TGTGCCAGCAAAACACAGGACCTCGCCTATGGCTACACCTTC,CASKTQDLAYGYTF
-,-,TRBJ1-5,TRBV28,TGTGCCAGCAGTTTATCCACAGGGTTGGCAAATCAGCCCCAGCATTTT,CASSLSTGLANQPQHF
-,-,TRBJ2-7,TRBV5-4,TGTGCCAGCAGCTTGGCCGGGACAACCTACGAGCAGTACTTC,CASSLAGTTYEQYF
TRBD2,-,TRBJ2-1,TRBV6-5,TGTGCCAGCACCTCTCTAGCGGGAGGGCCCTATGAGCAGTTCTTC,CASTSLAGGPYEQFF
-,-,TRBJ2-1,TRBV2,TGTGCCAGCAGTACGACAGGATACAATGAGCAGTTCTTC,CASSTTGYNEQFF
-,-,TRBJ1-5,TRBV29-1,TGCAGCGTCAGGGTTTCGGATCAGCCCCAGCATTTT,CSVRVSDQPQHF
TRBD1,-,TRBJ2-2,TRBV5-1,TGCGCCAGCAGCTTGTGGGACAGGGGGGCCGGGGAGCTGTTTTTT,CASSLWDRGAGELFF
-,-,TRBJ2-1,TRBV7-9,TGTGCCAGCACCCCTCGGGCGGGATACAATGAGCAGTTCTTC,CASTPRAGYNEQFF
-,-,TRBJ1-3,TRBV2,TGTGCCAGCAGTGACCAGCTCTACTCTGGAAACACCATATATTTT,CASSDQLYSGNTIYF
-,once,TRBJ1-2,TRBV20-1,TGCAGTGCCCGACAGAGCTATGGCTACACCTTC,CSARQSYGYTF
TRBD2,-,TRBJ2-3,TRBV5-4,TGTGCCAGCAGTCCGAGCGGGAGCACTAGCACAGATACGCAGTATTTT,CASSPSGSTSTDTQYF
-,-,TRBJ2-1,TRBV5-1,TGCGCCAGCAGCTTGGAGAAGGGATTTTTGGCCAATGAGCAGTTCTTC,CASSLEKGFLANEQFF
-,-,TRBJ2-7,TRBV7-8,TGTGCCAGCAGCTTAATAAGCGGGACATACGAGCAGTACTTC,CASSLISGTYEQYF
TRBD2,-,TRBJ2-7,TRBV28,TGTGCCAGCAGTTCCGGGACTACCCTCTCCTACGAGCAGTACTTC,CASSSGTTLSYEQYF
TRBD2,once,TRBJ2-3,TRBV7-8,TGTGCCAGCAGTCTCAGCGGGACCACAGATACGCAGTATTTT,CASSLSGTTDTQYF